Each of the 13 T cell receptor beta chains below was sequenced from the same sample in a study of PD-1 blockade in classical Hodgkin lymphoma. Generated by immunoSEQ multiplex PCR, the TCRdb table keeps only in-frame clones and is missing some. The repertoire holds about 34,000 clones, 76% seen once, with roughly 15% in the top ten. Brentuximab vedotin exposure varied among the patients, all of whom had relapsed after autologous stem cell transplantation. The material sequenced was peripheral blood mononuclear cells (PBMCs), taken before the second cycle of nivolumab. All receptors come from a human donor with classical Hodgkin lymphoma.

This clone occurred many times. This chain connects TRBV7-9 to TRBJ1-2, with no clear D. In germline, CDR1 is SEHNR, CDR2 FQNEAQ (reference sequence). The V end was cut by 5 bases, the J end by 7 bases, with 11 bases between. The CDR3 has 12 amino acids. The CDR3 region is CASSLGVLGYTF. The CDR3 DNA reads as TGTGCCAGCAGCCTCGGGGTTCTTGGCTACACCTTC.

The rearrangement uses TRBV5-6 and TRBJ2-3; D ambiguous. The CDR3 is made up of 13 amino acids. Germline CDR1 and CDR2: SGHDT and YYEEEE. Trimming pared 0 bases from V and 2 bases from J, leaving 4 bases between. CDR3 sequence reads: CASSLGYTDTQYF. Here the CDR3 DNA reads TGTGCCAGCAGCTTGGGGTACACAGATACGCAGTATTTT.

The gene calls are TRBV2 and TRBJ2-6; unclear D gene. In germline, CDR1 is SNHLY, CDR2 FYNNEI. The length of the CDR3 is 13 residues. V lost 5 bases and J 0 bases, leaving 2 bases between the germline ends. The CDR3: CASSLSGANVLTF. CDR3 coding DNA: TGTGCCAGCAGTCTCTCTGGGGCCAACGTCCTGACTTTC.

The chain combines TRBV5-1 with TRBJ1-5; 7 nucleotides match TRBD1. The CDR3 spans 15 residues. Germline V gene sequence: CDR1 SGHRS, CDR2 YFSETQ. V dropped 4 bases and J dropped 6; count of bases not matched to a gene: 10. CDR3 sequence (DNA): TGCGCCAGCAGCCTTATGACAGGGTCCGGTCAGCCCCAGCATTTT. The encoded protein is CASSLMTGSGQPQHF.

This chain uses TRBV7-3 with TRBJ2-5; 10 bases fit TRBD2. V trimming: 5 bases; J trimming: 0 bases; junction bases outside the gene matches: 6. The CDR3 is made up of 16 amino acids. Germline loops: CDR1 SGHTA, CDR2 FQGTGA. The chain's CDR3 is CASSPCSGGYQETQYF. In DNA form, the CDR3 reads TGTGCCAGCAGCCCGTGTAGCGGGGGGTACCAAGAGACCCAGTACTTC.

The chain recombines TRBV5-4 with TRBJ1-1, with D uncertain. V shed 0 bases and J shed 11 bases, with 17 bases lying between them. Germline values: CDR1 SGHNT, CDR2 YYREEE (reference sequence). The CDR3 covers 14 residues. The CDR3 nucleotides read TGTGCCAGCAGCTTGGGAGGGCCCGGGCGTAGGGCTTTCTTT. It translates to CASSLGGPGRRAFF.

This clone was counted only a few times. The chain employs TRBV18 and TRBJ2-2; D not resolved. Germline CDR1 KGHSH, CDR2 LQKENI. Trimming removed 3 bases at V and 0 bases at J, with 8 bases between. The length of the CDR3 is 15 residues. The CDR3 DNA is TGTGCCAGCTCACCGGTCGAACCGAACACCGGGGAGCTGTTTTTT. Translating it yields CASSPVEPNTGELFF.

The CDR3 coding sequence is TGTGCCAGCAGCCCCGGGACAGGGGACGAGCAGTACTTC. It is translated as CASSPGTGDEQYF. The chain links TRBV6-6 to TRBJ2-7; TRBD1 aligns across 10 bases. The V gene end was trimmed by 6 bases and the J gene end by 5 bases; junction bases not matched to a gene: 4. Germline values: CDR1 MNHNY, CDR2 SVGAGI (reference sequence). This CDR3 comprises 13 residues.

The chain is built from TRBV15 and TRBJ2-3; D possibly corresponds to TRBD2 (6 bases). Germline assignment: CDR1 LNHNV and CDR2 YYDKDF (reference sequence). V was trimmed by 7 bases and J by 2 bases, leaving 13 bases between them. The CDR3 runs to 14 residues. The CDR3 is CATMGRGYTDTQYF. The DNA for the CDR3 is TGTGCCACCATGGGCCGGGGGTACACAGATACGCAGTATTTT. The entire variable domain, with the rest obtained from reference TRBV15 and TRBJ2-3, is as follows: DAMVIQNPRYQVTQFGKPVTLSCSQTLNHNVMYWYQQKSSQAPKLLFHYYDKDFNNEADTPDNFQSRRPNTSFCFLDIRSPGLGDTAMYLCATMGRGYTDTQYFGPGTRLTVL.

In its sample, this clone was seen once. V usage is TRBV2 and J usage is TRBJ1-5, with a weak D call TRBD1 (5 bases). The germline gives CDR1 SNHLY, CDR2 FYNNEI. The CDR3 consists of 16 residues. V shed 4 bases and J shed 0 bases, with 13 bases lying between them. The CDR3 DNA sequence: TGTGCCAGCAGTGCCGGGGCAGGCCCTAGCAATCAGCCCCAGCATTTT. Translating it yields CASSAGAGPSNQPQHF.

The genes are TRBV4-1 and TRBJ2-7; 9 bases are shared with TRBD1. Per the germline V gene, CDR1 is MGHRA and CDR2 is YSYEKL. J lost 3 bases, V lost 0 bases, and 3 bases had no gene match. The CDR3 has 15 residues. Written as DNA, the CDR3 is TGCGCCAGCAGCCAAGATCACAGGGGGCTCTACGAGCAGTACTTC. The encoded protein is CASSQDHRGLYEQYF.

The gene calls are TRBV30 and TRBJ1-2; D remains unclear. The CDR3 consists of 12 residues. Germline loops: CDR1 GTSNPN, CDR2 SVGIG (reference sequence). V was trimmed by 0 bases and J by 3 bases, leaving 5 bases between them. The chain's CDR3 is CAWSVIHYGYTF. The CDR3 coding sequence is TGTGCCTGGAGTGTAATCCACTATGGCTACACCTTC.

This rearrangement joins TRBV6-6 to TRBJ2-7; 7 nucleotides agree with TRBD1. Per the germline V gene, CDR1 is MNHNY and CDR2 is SVGAGI (reference sequence). The CDR3 has 15 residues. The V gene end was trimmed by 5 bases and the J gene end by 2 bases; junction bases not matched to a gene: 9. The CDR3 nucleotides read TGTGCCAGCAGTCCGTACACCGGGACAGCCTACGAGCAGTACTTC. It is translated as CASSPYTGTAYEQYF.